Detailed here is one TCR beta chain. These data belong to a study of blood T cell repertoires in COVID-19. Background on the study: Sites in the United States, Italy and Spain provided acute and convalescent COVID-19 samples. Sample material is recorded as cDNA or gDNA derived from T cells, B-cell-depleted T cells, or PBMCs.

This CDR3 is built from 13 residues. Per the authors' pipeline: From reference gene primer amplification, estimates of nucleated cell counts were derived. Only in-frame clones appear in the TCRdb table, and some are missing; sequencing was by immunoSEQ multiplex PCR. For V, J and clone size, that table is used; D and trimming come from the DNA. The data hold approximately 500,000 clones, with 85% to 90% observed a single time. The source is a woman between 45 and 65 years old with COVID-19, enrolled during active disease. The sample comprised peripheral blood. J is TRBJ1-1 and V is TRBV21-1; the D call TRBD1 from the table was never checked on the DNA. TRBV21-1 is a recognized pseudogene. This chain's CDR3 is CATRDKRNTEAFF. For the CDR3, the DNA is TGTGCAACCCGGGACAAGCGGAACACTGAAGCTTTCTTT.